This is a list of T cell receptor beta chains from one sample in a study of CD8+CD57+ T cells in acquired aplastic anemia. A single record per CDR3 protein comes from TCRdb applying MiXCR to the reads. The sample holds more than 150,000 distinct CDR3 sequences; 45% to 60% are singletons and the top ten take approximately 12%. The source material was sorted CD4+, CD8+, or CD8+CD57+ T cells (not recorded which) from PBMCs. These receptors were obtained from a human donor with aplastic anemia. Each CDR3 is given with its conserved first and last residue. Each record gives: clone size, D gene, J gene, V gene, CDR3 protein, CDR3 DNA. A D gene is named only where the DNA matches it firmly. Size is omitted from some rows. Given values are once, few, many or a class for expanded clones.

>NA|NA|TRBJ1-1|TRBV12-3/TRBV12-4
CASKHRADTEAFF
TGTGCCAGCAAACACAGGGCGGACACTGAAGCTTTCTTT
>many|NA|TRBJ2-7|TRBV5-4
CASSFGATYEQYF
TGTGCCAGCAGCTTCGGAGCCACCTACGAGCAGTACTTC
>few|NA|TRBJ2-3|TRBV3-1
CASSQRRPDLNTDTQYF
TGTGCCAGCAGCCAGAGGCGACCGGACCTAAACACAGATACGCAGTATTTT
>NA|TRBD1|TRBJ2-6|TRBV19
CASSRQGAQGTSGANVLTF
TGTGCCAGTAGCCGACAGGGGGCCCAGGGAACCTCTGGGGCCAACGTCCTGACTTTC
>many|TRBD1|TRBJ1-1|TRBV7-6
CASSLRTGNTEAFF
TGTGCCAGCAGCTTACGGACAGGGAACACTGAAGCTTTCTTT
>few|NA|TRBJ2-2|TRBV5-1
CASSPIETGNTGELFF
TGCGCCAGCAGCCCCATCGAGACAGGGAACACCGGGGAGCTGTTTTTT
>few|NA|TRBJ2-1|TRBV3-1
CASSPSSGGAYNEQFF
TGTGCCAGCAGCCCCTCCTCTGGCGGGGCCTACAATGAGCAGTTCTTC
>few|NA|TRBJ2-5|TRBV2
CASTGSQETQYF
TGTGCCAGCACAGGCAGCCAAGAGACCCAGTACTTC
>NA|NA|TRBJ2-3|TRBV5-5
CASSSDEDDTQYF
TGTGCCAGCAGCTCGGACGAGGACGATACGCAGTATTTT
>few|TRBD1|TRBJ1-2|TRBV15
CATGTGGPPNYGYTF
TGTGCCACCGGTACAGGGGGCCCTCCTAACTATGGCTACACCTTC
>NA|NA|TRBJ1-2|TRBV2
CASSVQDSYGYTF
TGTGCCAGCAGTGTTCAGGACAGCTATGGCTACACCTTC
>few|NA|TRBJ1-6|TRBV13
CASSPPVAWGNSPLHF
TGTGCCAGCAGCCCACCGGTGGCATGGGGTAATTCACCCCTCCACTTT
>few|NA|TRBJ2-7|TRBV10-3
CASGSGSASTYEQYF
TGTGCCTCAGGCTCAGGGAGCGCCTCTACCTACGAGCAGTACTTC
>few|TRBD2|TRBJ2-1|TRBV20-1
CSASLAGGIAYF
TGCAGTGCTAGCTTAGCGGGGGGGATCGCTTACTTC
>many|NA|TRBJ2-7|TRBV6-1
CASNLDGGFTYEQYF
TGTGCCAGTAACCTGGATGGGGGATTTACCTACGAGCAGTACTTC
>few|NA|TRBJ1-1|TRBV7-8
CASSADILEAFF
TGTGCCAGCAGCGCTGACATCCTAGAAGCTTTCTTT
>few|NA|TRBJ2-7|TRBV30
CARKKTGPYEQYF
TGTGCCCGGAAAAAGACAGGACCTTACGAGCAGTACTTC
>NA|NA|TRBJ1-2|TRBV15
CATSPPRGYGYTF
TGTGCCACCAGCCCACCACGGGGGTATGGCTACACCTTC
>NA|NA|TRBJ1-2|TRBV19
CASRRVTGSYGYTF
TGTGCCAGTAGGCGCGTGACAGGATCTTATGGCTACACCTTC
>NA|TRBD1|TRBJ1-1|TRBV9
CASSAGQGANTEAFF
TGTGCCAGCAGCGCCGGACAGGGGGCGAACACTGAAGCTTTCTTT
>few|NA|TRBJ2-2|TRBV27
CASSLRPTGELFF
TGTGCCAGCAGTTTACGACCGACCGGGGAGCTGTTTTTT
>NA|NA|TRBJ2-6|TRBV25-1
CASSPRTTSSGANVLTF
TGTGCCAGCAGTCCGCGGACTACGAGCTCTGGGGCCAACGTCCTGACTTTC
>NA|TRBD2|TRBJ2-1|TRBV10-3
CAIRRDSGGAYNEQFF
TGTGCCATCAGAAGGGATAGCGGGGGGGCCTACAATGAGCAGTTCTTC
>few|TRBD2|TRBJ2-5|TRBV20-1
CSARGPTSDGMQETQYF
TGCAGTGCTAGGGGGCCTACTAGCGACGGTATGCAAGAGACCCAGTACTTC
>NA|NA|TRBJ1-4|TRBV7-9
CASSQTGPGKKLFF
TGTGCCAGCAGCCAGACCGGCCCGGGTAAAAAACTGTTTTTT
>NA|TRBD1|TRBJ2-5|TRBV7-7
CASSRDRGNRETQYF
TGTGCTAGCAGCCGGGACAGGGGGAATCGGGAGACCCAGTACTTC
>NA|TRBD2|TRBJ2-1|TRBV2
CASRAAGGSYNEQFF
TGTGCCAGCAGGGCGGCGGGGGGAAGTTACAATGAGCAGTTCTTC
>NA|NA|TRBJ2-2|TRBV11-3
CASSGRGGTGELFF
TGTGCCAGCAGCGGAAGGGGAGGCACCGGGGAGCTGTTTTTT
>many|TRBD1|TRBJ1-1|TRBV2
CASTLGGSTAEAFF
TGTGCCAGCACCCTAGGGGGCTCTACCGCTGAAGCTTTCTTT
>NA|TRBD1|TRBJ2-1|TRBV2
CASRTGGRNEQFF
TGTGCCAGCCGGACAGGGGGGAGGAATGAGCAGTTCTTC
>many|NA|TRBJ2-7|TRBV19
CASSISWTAYEQYF
TGTGCCAGTAGTATATCGTGGACGGCCTACGAGCAGTACTTC